This TCR beta chain was sequenced during a study of CD8 T cells in ankylosing spondylitis. Whole-study results and caveats: As reported, disease-linked clones showed significant enrichment in matched ankylosing spondylitis synovial fluid. In the blood and synovial fluid of reactive arthritis, some motif variants had been previously reported.

The CDR3 consists of 13 residues. The V and J ends lost 2 bases and 2 bases respectively, with 7 bases between them. CDR1 is LNHNV, CDR2 YYDKDF, per germline (reference sequence). This clonotype was recorded many times. Antigen specificity is unknown. TCRdb reprocessed the 5' RACE reads via MiXCR and lists one record per CDR3 protein. The table has fewer than 25,000 distinct CDR3 sequences, 10% to 15% seen once. The chain is built from TRBV15 and TRBJ2-7; D is perhaps TRBD1 or TRBD2 (5 bases each). The material sequenced was blood. The sequence was obtained from a male donor with ankylosing spondylitis or in good health (not recorded which). The CDR3 nucleotides read TGTGCCACCAGCAGATGGGGGACCTACGAGCAGTACTTC. Its protein product is CATSRWGTYEQYF.